This TCR beta chain originates from a study of cytomegalovirus exposure and HLA in healthy donors. Per the germline V gene, CDR1 is SGHDT and CDR2 is YYEEEE. V was cut by 3 bases and J by 3 bases, with 12 bases left in between. The CDR3 length is 14 residues. In the case of this clone: The antigen is not known.

Donors came from a validation cohort of over a hundred subjects, distinct from the first 666-subject cohort. Libraries were prepared by immunoSEQ multiplex PCR; TCRdb keeps only in-frame clonotypes and omits some of them. The sample lists 90,000 to 150,000 clones, 85% to 90% occurring once. Study-level results: Clusters of TCRs from the first cohort tended to co-occur in the 130 or so validation repertoires (as a later analysis found). There were over 150 TCR beta chains listed as cytomegalovirus-associated.

The chain couples TRBV5-6 to TRBJ1-2, with D possibly matching TRBD1 (5 bases). Sequencing input: PBMCs. The source is a young woman in good health and CMV-seropositive. The CDR3: CASSWQGLDYGYTF. CDR3 DNA sequence: TGTGCCAGCAGCTGGCAGGGTTTGGACTATGGCTACACCTTC.